Shown below are 16 T cell receptor beta chains from a single sample sequenced in a study of blood T cell repertoires in COVID-19. Profiling relied on immunoSEQ multiplex PCR, and the TCRdb table lists in-frame clones only, not all of them. The sample has some 110,000 clones, around 78% seen once. Material for sequencing was peripheral blood. These receptor sequences come from a man aged 30 to 45 with acute or convalescent COVID-19.

The rearrangement joins TRBV2 to TRBJ2-7; the D gene is possibly TRBD1 (5 bases). This CDR3 contains 13 residues. Germline V gene lookup returns CDR1 SNHLY and CDR2 FYNNEI. With 6 bases removed from V and 4 bases from J, the gap between germline ends came to 13 bases. The CDR3 protein is CASRRSGPYEQYF. The CDR3 DNA sequence: TGTGCCAGCAGGAGGTCAGGGCCATACGAGCAGTACTTC.

V gene TRBV7-9 combines with J gene TRBJ2-1; 10 nucleotides match TRBD2. Trimming removed 1 base from V and 7 bases from J; junction bases left unmatched: 4. Germline CDR1 reads SEHNR; CDR2 reads FQNEAQ (reference sequence). The CDR3 length is 15 residues. The CDR3 DNA reads as TGTGCCAGCAGCTTAGATAGCGGGAGGAGGAATGAGCAGTTCTTC. This translates into CASSLDSGRRNEQFF.

The chain recombines TRBV18 with TRBJ2-7; weak D call: TRBD2 (6 bases). V lost 3 bases, J lost 2 bases, and 11 bases lay in between. Germline V lookup: CDR1 KGHSH, CDR2 LQKENI. The CDR3 runs 14 residues. CDR3 in amino acids: CASSPGTVPYEQYF. Written as DNA, the CDR3 is TGTGCCAGCTCACCCGGGACTGTCCCCTACGAGCAGTACTTC.

V and J are TRBV19 and TRBJ2-3; D unresolved. This CDR3 is built from 14 residues. Trimming left V 4 bases short and J 2 bases short, with 10 bases between. Looked up from germline, CDR1 is LNHDA and CDR2 is SQIVND (reference sequence). The chain's CDR3 is CASSTLRYTDTQYF. The CDR3 DNA reads TGTGCCAGTAGTACCCTCCGCTACACAGATACGCAGTATTTT.

The chain employs TRBV6-5 and TRBJ1-1; D may be TRBD1 (6 bases). V was pared by 2 bases and J by 8 bases, with 15 bases between. The CDR3 is 14 amino acids. Germline CDR1 MNHEY, CDR2 SVGAGI. The CDR3 DNA sequence: TGTGCCAGCAGTTACCCGGAGCCAGGGGACGAAGCTTTCTTT. This translates into CASSYPEPGDEAFF.

DNA for the CDR3: TGTGCCAGCAGCGCGGACAGGGATCGGAACACCGGGGAGCTGTTTTTT. Encoded protein: CASSADRDRNTGELFF. This rearrangement joins TRBV7-3 to TRBJ2-2, with TRBD1 matching 8 bases. Germline CDR1 and CDR2: SGHTA and FQGTGA. Unmatched junction bases numbered 6, after V lost 5 bases and J lost 1 base. CDR3 size: 16 residues.

V usage is TRBV6-5 and J usage is TRBJ1-1; D is unresolved. Germline CDR1 MNHEY, CDR2 SVGAGI. The CDR3 has 14 amino acids. V lost 7 bases and J lost 2, with 14 bases in between. CDR3 residues: CASNGLPPNTEAFF. CDR3 nucleotide sequence: TGTGCCAGCAATGGACTACCACCTAACACTGAAGCTTTCTTT.

V usage is TRBV15 and J usage is TRBJ2-2; 7 bases align to TRBD2. CDR1 is LNHNV and CDR2 is YYDKDF in the germline V gene (reference sequence). Trimming at V came to 5 bases and at J to 7 bases, leaving 7 bases not matched to a gene. This CDR3 comprises 14 residues. CDR3 DNA sequence: TGTGCCACCAGCGGTAGACTAGCTATCGGGGAGCTGTTTTTT. Amino acid sequence: CATSGRLAIGELFF.

V is TRBV19 and J is TRBJ1-2; D gene ambiguous. The CDR3 extends over 15 amino acids. Trimming took 5 bases from V and 7 from J, leaving 20 bases between them. Germline CDR1 and CDR2: LNHDA and SQIVND (reference sequence). CDR3 loop: CASSPYREWLGGYTF. CDR3 DNA sequence: TGTGCCAGTAGTCCGTACCGGGAATGGCTTGGTGGCTACACCTTC.

The chain uses TRBV5-4 and TRBJ1-1; a weak D match, TRBD1 (5 bases). This CDR3 contains 15 residues. From germline, CDR1 is SGHNT and CDR2 YYREEE (reference sequence). V shed 4 bases and J shed 3 bases, with 16 bases lying between them. The CDR3 sequence: CASSRTSGGYTEAFF. In DNA form, the CDR3 reads TGTGCCAGCAGCCGAACATCGGGGGGATACACTGAAGCTTTCTTT.

The genes are TRBV24-1 and TRBJ2-1; maybe TRBD2 (5 bases). Trimming stripped 2 bases from V and 8 bases from J, with 18 bases between. This CDR3 spans 16 amino acids. CDR1 is KGHDR, CDR2 SFDVKD, per germline. The DNA for the CDR3 is TGTGCCACCAGTGATTCGCGGGTAAACCTGTTAGATGAGCAGTTCTTC. As protein: CATSDSRVNLLDEQFF.

V and J are TRBV4-1 and TRBJ2-1; D is undetermined. The CDR3 covers 16 residues. V dropped 0 bases and J dropped 0 bases, with 9 bases sitting between them. Germline V gene lookup returns CDR1 MGHRA and CDR2 YSYEKL. This chain's CDR3 is CASSQDALSSYNEQFF. The CDR3 bases are TGCGCCAGCAGCCAAGATGCACTGAGCTCCTACAATGAGCAGTTCTTC.

The rearrangement uses TRBV19 and TRBJ2-1, with TRBD1 identical over 12 bases. Germline loops: CDR1 LNHDA, CDR2 SQIVND (reference sequence). This CDR3 has 18 amino acids. V was clipped by 5 bases and J by 2 bases; unmatched bases: 10. CDR3 in DNA: TGTGCCAGTAGTTCCAGGGACAGGGGGCTACCCGCCTACAATGAGCAGTTCTTC. Its translation is CASSSRDRGLPAYNEQFF.

This clone came up once. CDR3 nucleotide sequence: TGTGCCAGCAGTAAGGGTCGGACAGGGCCCAACGAGCAGTACGTC. This translates into CASSKGRTGPNEQYV. The J gene is TRBJ2-7, the V gene TRBV6-5; 8 bases align to TRBD1. The CDR3 runs to 15 residues. V dropped 5 bases and J dropped 5; count of bases not matched to a gene: 11. Germline CDR1 reads MNHEY; CDR2 reads SVGAGI.

The chain recombines TRBV19 with TRBJ1-2; the D is unclear. This CDR3 is 13 amino acids long. The V gene lost 10 bases and the J gene lost 6 bases, with 18 bases spanning the gap. Germline CDR1 LNHDA, CDR2 SQIVND (reference sequence). The DNA of the CDR3 is TGTGCCATCTACGGGGAGACGGGAGATGGCTACACCTTC. Translated, it gives CAIYGETGDGYTF.

This rearrangement joins TRBV5-4 to TRBJ2-7, with TRBD1 as a possible D gene (5 bases). Germline V gene data show CDR1 as SGHNT and CDR2 as YYREEE (reference sequence). V lost 0 bases and J 0 bases, leaving 13 bases between the germline ends. The CDR3 has 16 amino acids. In DNA, the CDR3 is TGTGCCAGCAGCTTGGAAGGGGCTCGGAACTCCTACGAGCAGTACGTC. Protein sequence: CASSLEGARNSYEQYV.